Below are 21 T cell receptor beta chains sequenced from a single sample in a study of shared T cell receptors in the human thymus. Produced via immunoSEQ multiplex PCR; TCRdb's table is partial and in-frame only. The sample shows roughly 660,000 clones, roughly 88% of them seen only once. These data also featured in a second study, about human thymus T cells.

The sequenced material came from thymocytes. Receptor source: a boy in the first two years of life with a congenital heart defect.

This clone has just one count. V is TRBV28 and J is TRBJ2-2, with D unresolved. The CDR3 loop spans 12 amino acids. The V and J ends lost 4 bases and 6 bases respectively, with 6 bases between them. Germline CDR1 and CDR2: MDHEN and SYDVKM. CDR3 DNA: TGTGCCAGCAGTTCCGAGTCCGGGGAGCTGTTTTTT. Amino acid sequence: CASSSESGELFF.

This chain joins TRBV9 and TRBJ2-7; D remains ambiguous. The CDR3 is 14 residues long. CDR1 is SGDLS and CDR2 is YYNGEE in the germline V gene. Between the trimmed V and J ends, which lost 0 bases and 0 bases, there was a span of 7 bases. CDR3 region: CASSVEAGSYEQYF. The CDR3 bases are TGTGCCAGCAGCGTAGAGGCAGGCTCCTACGAGCAGTACTTC.

The V gene is TRBV19, the J gene TRBJ1-1, with 8 bases aligning to TRBD1. This CDR3 comprises 14 residues. Germline loops: CDR1 LNHDA, CDR2 SQIVND (reference sequence). The trim removed 10 bases at V and 3 bases at J, leaving 10 bases unmatched. CDR3 protein: CATRQGSGDTEAFF. DNA for the CDR3: TGTGCCACGCGACAGGGGAGTGGGGACACTGAAGCTTTCTTT.

The gene calls are TRBV2 and TRBJ2-7; no firm D call. Germline V CDR1 and CDR2: SNHLY, FYNNEI. The CDR3 consists of 14 residues. Trimming shortened V by 6 bases and J by 4 bases, and 16 bases separated the two germline ends. The CDR3 reads CASSQTYWMYEQYF. The CDR3 DNA reads TGTGCCAGCAGCCAGACTTACTGGATGTACGAGCAGTACTTC.

For this clone: One end of the junction does not line up with germline, which may come from a read error. The chain recombines TRBV25-1 with TRBJ2-5; D is uncertain. The CDR3 consists of 11 residues. Germline-derived CDR1 and CDR2 are MGHDK and SYGVNS. CDR3 region: CASGESKTQYF. The CDR3 DNA sequence: TGTGCCAGCGGTGAAAGCAAGACCCAGTACTTC.

In this sample, this clone turned up a few times. The rearrangement joins TRBV2 to TRBJ1-4; D not certain. The CDR3 is 12 residues long. The germline V and J ends were trimmed by 7 bases and 8 bases, with 11 bases remaining between them. Germline-derived CDR1 and CDR2 are SNHLY and FYNNEI. CDR3 sequence (DNA): TGTGCCAGCAATCCGGAGAGGGAAAAACTGTTTTTT. Translated, it gives CASNPEREKLFF.

The chain is built from TRBV11-2 and TRBJ1-4; no clear D gene. The V and J ends lost 6 bases and 8 bases respectively, with 16 bases between them. Germline assignment: CDR1 SGHAT and CDR2 FQNNGV. CDR3 length: 14 residues. This CDR3 reads CASRHPGKPEKLFF. The DNA for the CDR3 is TGTGCCAGCAGGCATCCCGGGAAACCCGAAAAACTGTTTTTT.

This chain links TRBV15 with TRBJ2-3; 7 nucleotides line up with TRBD2. Per germline, CDR1 LNHNV and CDR2 YYDKDF (reference sequence). This CDR3 spans 17 amino acids. V gave up 2 bases and J gave up 2 bases; unmatched junction bases: 10. The CDR3 here is CATSRFAGEGTTDTQYF. CDR3 bases: TGTGCCACCAGCAGATTCGCGGGAGAAGGAACCACAGATACGCAGTATTTT. The full variable domain, in which reference TRBV15 and TRBJ2-3 provide the parts outside the CDR3, is DAMVIQNPRYQVTQFGKPVTLSCSQTLNHNVMYWYQQKSSQAPKLLFHYYDKDFNNEADTPDNFQSRRPNTSFCFLDIRSPGLGDTAMYLCATSRFAGEGTTDTQYFGPGTRLTVL.

This sequence joins TRBV11-2 and TRBJ1-3; no clear D gene. The CDR3 extends over 16 amino acids. Germline V CDR1 and CDR2: SGHAT, FQNNGV. Trimming left V 4 bases short and J 2 bases short, with 15 bases between. This CDR3 is CASSSKPSSAGNTIYF. DNA for the CDR3: TGTGCCAGCAGCTCGAAACCATCTTCAGCTGGAAACACCATATATTTT.

Only one count was recorded for this clone. The J gene is TRBJ2-7, the V gene TRBV7-8, with TRBD1 matching over 9 bases. The CDR3 is 17 residues long. The germline V gene has CDR1 SGHVS and CDR2 FQNEAQ. V lost 1 base, J lost 2 bases, and 9 bases stayed unmatched. The CDR3 sequence: CASSLVVGDRVAYEQYF. The CDR3, as DNA: TGTGCCAGCAGCTTAGTAGTTGGGGACAGGGTGGCCTACGAGCAGTACTTC. The full variable domain, in which reference TRBV7-8 and TRBJ2-7 provide the parts outside the CDR3, is GAGVSQSPRYKVAKRGQDVALRCDPISGHVSLFWYQQALGQGPEFLTYFQNEAQLDKSGLPSDRFFAERPEGSVSTLKIQRTQQEDSAVYLCASSLVVGDRVAYEQYFGPGTRLTVT.

This chain uses TRBV11-2 with TRBJ1-3, with 10 bases identical to TRBD1. Trimming cost V 5 bases and J 0 bases; bases outside gene matches: 4. CDR3 length: 16 residues. Germline V gene lookup returns CDR1 SGHAT and CDR2 FQNNGV. The CDR3 region has the DNA TGTGCCAGCAGCATCGGACAGGGGGGCTCTGGAAACACCATATATTTT. This translates into CASSIGQGGSGNTIYF.

With respect to this clone: The same CDR3 is also encoded by other DNA sequences in this sample. The V gene is TRBV9, the J gene TRBJ2-3; unclear D gene. Trimming removed 1 base at V and 5 bases at J, with 8 bases between. Germline-derived CDR1 and CDR2 are SGDLS and YYNGEE. The CDR3 consists of 13 residues. The CDR3 bases are TGTGCCAGCAGCGTAAGAGGTGGAGATACGCAGTATTTT. This sequence encodes CASSVRGGDTQYF.

This clone was seen a few times. This rearrangement joins TRBV4-1 to TRBJ1-2; D is unresolved. Per the germline V gene, CDR1 is MGHRA and CDR2 is YSYEKL. V was shortened by 0 bases and J by 3 bases, with 11 bases between the two germline ends. The CDR3 loop spans 15 amino acids. This CDR3 is CASSQDAGPYYGYTF. For the CDR3, the DNA is TGCGCCAGCAGCCAAGATGCAGGTCCGTACTATGGCTACACCTTC.

This clone showed up just once. The V call is TRBV27, the J call TRBJ2-2; 7 bases are a match to TRBD1. CDR3 length: 20 residues. The J segment lost 1 base and the V segment lost 2 bases, leaving 16 bases of the junction unmatched. Germline CDR1 reads MNHEY; CDR2 reads SMNVEV (reference sequence). CDR3 residues: CASSLESPGQPPGNTGELFF. The CDR3 region has the DNA TGTGCCAGCAGTTTAGAGTCCCCGGGACAGCCCCCGGGGAACACCGGGGAGCTGTTTTTT.

The chain has TRBV25-1 and TRBJ2-7; 9 bases map to TRBD1. Unmatched junction bases numbered 9, after V lost 3 bases and J lost 0 bases. CDR1 is MGHDK and CDR2 is SYGVNS in the germline V gene. The CDR3 extends over 17 amino acids. The CDR3 here is CASSEPNDRGGSYEQYF. DNA of the CDR3: TGTGCCAGCAGTGAGCCTAACGACAGGGGGGGCTCCTACGAGCAGTACTTC.

This chain links TRBV6-1 with TRBJ2-5; D remains unclear. Germline V gene lookup returns CDR1 MNHNS and CDR2 SASEGT. CDR3 size: 15 residues. Trimming took off 8 bases at V and 0 bases at J, with 16 bases between the two ends. The CDR3 loop reads CASPPTLDYQETQYF. CDR3 bases: TGTGCCAGCCCACCGACCCTTGACTACCAAGAGACCCAGTACTTC.

This chain joins TRBV6-1 and TRBJ2-5; 8 bases are shared with TRBD1. The CDR3 runs 15 residues. Germline lookup yields CDR1 MNHNS and CDR2 SASEGT. The ends lost 5 bases at V and 2 bases at J; junction bases unmatched: 7. Here the CDR3 reads CASSPGGTGQETQYF. CDR3 DNA: TGTGCCAGCAGTCCAGGAGGGACAGGTCAAGAGACCCAGTACTTC.

This clone was seen more than once but under ten times. The V call is TRBV19, the J call TRBJ2-7, with D possibly being TRBD1 (6 bases). V lost 6 bases, J lost 1 base, and 13 bases lay in between. CDR1 is LNHDA and CDR2 is SQIVND in the germline V gene (reference sequence). There are 14 residues in the CDR3. Written as DNA, the CDR3 is TGTGCCAGTAGGGCCTCGGACAGTTCCTACGAGCAGTACTTC. It specifies CASRASDSSYEQYF.

This clone was seen more than once but under ten times. The V and J genes are TRBV6-1 and TRBJ2-1, with TRBD2 identical over 8 bases. Germline assignment: CDR1 MNHNS and CDR2 SASEGT. V trimming: 3 bases; J trimming: 2 bases; junction bases outside the gene matches: 6. This CDR3 spans 16 amino acids. CDR3 nucleotide sequence: TGTGCCAGCAGTGAGACGGCACTAGCGGCCTACAATGAGCAGTTCTTC. Its translation: CASSETALAAYNEQFF.

The V and J genes are TRBV27 and TRBJ2-7; unclear D gene. This CDR3 has 13 residues. V dropped 5 bases and J dropped 3 bases, with 11 bases sitting between them. The germline V gene encodes CDR1 MNHEY and CDR2 SMNVEV (reference sequence). The CDR3 here is CASSPGPNYEQYF. Here the CDR3 DNA reads TGTGCCAGCAGTCCGGGTCCTAACTACGAGCAGTACTTC.

This clone is a singleton in its sample. This chain uses TRBV10-1 with TRBJ2-1, with 9 nucleotides matching TRBD1. The junction had 7 bases not matched to a gene; V was cut back by 6 bases and J by 10 bases. Germline V lookup: CDR1 WNHNN, CDR2 SYGVQD (reference sequence). CDR3 length equals 13 residues. The CDR3 here is CASSEQGAGEQFF. CDR3 bases: TGCGCCAGCAGCGAACAGGGGGCTGGGGAGCAGTTCTTC.